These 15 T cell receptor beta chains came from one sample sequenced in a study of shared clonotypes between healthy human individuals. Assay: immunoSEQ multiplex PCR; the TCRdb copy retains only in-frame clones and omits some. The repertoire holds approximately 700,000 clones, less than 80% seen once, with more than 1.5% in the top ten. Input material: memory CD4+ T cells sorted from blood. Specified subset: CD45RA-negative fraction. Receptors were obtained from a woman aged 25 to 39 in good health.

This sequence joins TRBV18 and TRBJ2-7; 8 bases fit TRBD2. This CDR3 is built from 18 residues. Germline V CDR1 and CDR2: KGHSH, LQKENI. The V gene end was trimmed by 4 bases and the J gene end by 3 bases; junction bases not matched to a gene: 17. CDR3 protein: CASSLGPSGVAGLYEQYF. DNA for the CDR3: TGTGCCAGCTCACTCGGACCATCGGGGGTAGCGGGACTCTACGAGCAGTACTTC.

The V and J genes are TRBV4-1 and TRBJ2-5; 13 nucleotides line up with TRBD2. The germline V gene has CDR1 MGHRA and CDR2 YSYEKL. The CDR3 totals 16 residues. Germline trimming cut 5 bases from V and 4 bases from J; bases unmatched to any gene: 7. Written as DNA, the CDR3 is TGCGCCAGCAGCTTCGGACTAGCGGGAGTGGGAGAGACCCAGTACTTC. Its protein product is CASSFGLAGVGETQYF.

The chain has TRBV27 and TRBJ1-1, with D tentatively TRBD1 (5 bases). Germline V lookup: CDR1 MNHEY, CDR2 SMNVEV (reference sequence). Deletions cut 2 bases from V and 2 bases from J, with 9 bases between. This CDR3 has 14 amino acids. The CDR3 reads CASSLDSINTEAFF. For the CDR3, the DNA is TGTGCCAGCAGTTTAGACAGCATAAACACTGAAGCTTTCTTT.

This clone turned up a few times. The CDR3 region is CASSSPVAPNYEQYF. In nucleotides, the CDR3 is TGTGCCAGCAGTTCGCCGGTAGCGCCTAACTACGAGCAGTACTTC. The chain has TRBV28 and TRBJ2-7, with D possibly being TRBD2 (5 bases). The CDR3 covers 15 residues. The V gene lost 4 bases and the J gene lost 3 bases, with 16 bases spanning the gap. The germline CDR1 and CDR2 sequences are MDHEN and SYDVKM.

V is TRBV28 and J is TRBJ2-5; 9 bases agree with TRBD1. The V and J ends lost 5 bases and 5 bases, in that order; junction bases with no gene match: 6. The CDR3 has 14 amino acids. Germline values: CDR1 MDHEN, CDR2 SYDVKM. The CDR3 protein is CASSKLGTGETQYF. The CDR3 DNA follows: TGTGCCAGCAGTAAATTGGGGACAGGGGAGACCCAGTACTTC.

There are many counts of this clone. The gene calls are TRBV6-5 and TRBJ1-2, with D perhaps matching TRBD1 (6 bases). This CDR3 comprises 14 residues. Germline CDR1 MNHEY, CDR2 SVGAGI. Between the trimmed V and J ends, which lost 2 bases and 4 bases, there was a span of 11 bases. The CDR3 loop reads CASSYGGGTYGYTF. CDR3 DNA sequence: TGTGCCAGCAGTTACGGGGGGGGCACCTATGGCTACACCTTC.

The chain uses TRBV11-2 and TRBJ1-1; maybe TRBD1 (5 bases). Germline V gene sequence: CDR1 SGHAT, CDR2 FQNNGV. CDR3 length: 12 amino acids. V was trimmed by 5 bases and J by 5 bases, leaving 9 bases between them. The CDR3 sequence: CASSGGRTEAFF. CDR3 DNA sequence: TGTGCCAGCAGCGGGGGGAGGACTGAAGCTTTCTTT.

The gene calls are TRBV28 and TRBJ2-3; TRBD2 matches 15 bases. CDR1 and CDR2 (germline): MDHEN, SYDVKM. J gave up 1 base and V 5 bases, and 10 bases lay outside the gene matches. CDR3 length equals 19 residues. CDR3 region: CASSLSGLAGGPGTDTQYF. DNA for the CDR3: TGTGCCAGCAGTCTATCCGGACTAGCGGGAGGGCCGGGCACAGATACGCAGTATTTT.

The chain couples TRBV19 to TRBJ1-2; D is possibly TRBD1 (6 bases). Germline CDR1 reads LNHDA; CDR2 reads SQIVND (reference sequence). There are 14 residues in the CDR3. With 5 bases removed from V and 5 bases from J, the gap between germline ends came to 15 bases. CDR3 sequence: CASSDFGTPYGYTF. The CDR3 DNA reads TGTGCCAGTAGTGACTTCGGGACACCTTATGGCTACACCTTC.

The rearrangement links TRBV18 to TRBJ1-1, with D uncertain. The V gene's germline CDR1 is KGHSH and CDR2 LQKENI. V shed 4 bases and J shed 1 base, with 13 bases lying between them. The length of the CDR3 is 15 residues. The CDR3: CASSRFADGNTEAFF. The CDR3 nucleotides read TGTGCCAGCTCACGGTTTGCGGATGGGAACACTGAAGCTTTCTTT.

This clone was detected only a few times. CDR3 residues: CASSPRTQNYGYTF. DNA for the CDR3: TGTGCCAGCAGCCCCAGGACCCAGAACTATGGCTACACCTTC. The chain has TRBV5-6 and TRBJ1-2, with D hard to call. There are 14 residues in the CDR3. Germline V CDR1 and CDR2: SGHDT, YYEEEE. V shed 4 bases and J shed 2 bases, with 12 bases lying between them.

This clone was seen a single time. The CDR3: CASSTTGMVTGELFF. CDR3 DNA sequence: TGCGCCAGCAGCACTACAGGGATGGTGACCGGGGAGCTGTTTTTT. V usage is TRBV5-1 and J usage is TRBJ2-2; the D gene is possibly TRBD1 (6 bases). V was clipped by 4 bases and J by 5 bases, with 15 bases between them. The CDR3 sequence is 15 residues long. Germline V lookup: CDR1 SGHRS, CDR2 YFSETQ.

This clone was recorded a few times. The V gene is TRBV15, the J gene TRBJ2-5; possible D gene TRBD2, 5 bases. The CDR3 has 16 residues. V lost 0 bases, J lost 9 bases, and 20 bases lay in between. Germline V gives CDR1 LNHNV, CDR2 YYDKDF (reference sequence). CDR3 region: CATSRDTGGPAISQYF. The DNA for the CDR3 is TGTGCCACCAGCAGAGATACGGGCGGGCCCGCGATCTCCCAGTACTTC.

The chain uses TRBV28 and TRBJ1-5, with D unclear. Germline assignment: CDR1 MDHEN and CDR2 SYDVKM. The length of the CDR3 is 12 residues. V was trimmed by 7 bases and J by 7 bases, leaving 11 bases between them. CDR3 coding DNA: TGTGCCAGCATCTCCCCCGGACAGCCCCAGCATTTT. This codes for CASISPGQPQHF.

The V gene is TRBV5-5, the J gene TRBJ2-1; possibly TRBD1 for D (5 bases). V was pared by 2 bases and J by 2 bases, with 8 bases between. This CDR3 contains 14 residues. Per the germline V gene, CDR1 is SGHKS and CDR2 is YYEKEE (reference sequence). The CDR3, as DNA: TGTGCCAGCAGCTTCCTAGGGGCCTACAATGAGCAGTTCTTC. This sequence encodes CASSFLGAYNEQFF. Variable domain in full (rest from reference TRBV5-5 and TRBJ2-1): DAGVTQSPTHLIKTRGQQVTLRCSPISGHKSVSWYQQVLGQGPQFIFQYYEKEERGRGNFPDRFSARQFPNYSSELNVNALLLGDSALYLCASSFLGAYNEQFFGPGTRLTVL.